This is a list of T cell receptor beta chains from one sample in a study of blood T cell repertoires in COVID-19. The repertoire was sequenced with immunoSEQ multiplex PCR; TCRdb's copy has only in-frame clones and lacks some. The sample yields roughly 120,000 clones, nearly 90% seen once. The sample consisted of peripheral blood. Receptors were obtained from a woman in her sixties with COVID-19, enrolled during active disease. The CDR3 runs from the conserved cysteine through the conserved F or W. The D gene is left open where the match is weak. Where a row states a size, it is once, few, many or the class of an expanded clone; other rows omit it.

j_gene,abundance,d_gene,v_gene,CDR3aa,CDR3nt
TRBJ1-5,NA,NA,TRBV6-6,CASRSEAGAENQPQHF,TGTGCCAGCAGATCCGAGGCGGGGGCAGAGAATCAGCCCCAGCATTTT
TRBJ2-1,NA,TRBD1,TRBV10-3,CAITESRGLEQFF,TGTGCCATCACCGAGTCCAGGGGGCTTGAGCAGTTCTTC
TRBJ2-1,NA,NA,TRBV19,CASSMGPLPSYNEQFF,TGTGCCAGTAGTATGGGGCCTTTACCTTCCTACAATGAGCAGTTCTTC
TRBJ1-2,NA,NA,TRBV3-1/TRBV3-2,CASSQATDYGYTF,TGTGCCAGCAGCCAAGCTACAGACTATGGCTACACCTTC
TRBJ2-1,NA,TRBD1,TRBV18,CASSPRQGLSSYNEQFF,TGTGCCAGCTCACCACGACAGGGGCTGAGCTCCTACAATGAGCAGTTCTTC
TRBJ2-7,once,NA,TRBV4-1,CASSQVPLGQGAYEQYF,TGCGCCAGCAGCCAAGTTCCCCTAGGGCAGGGCGCCTACGAGCAGTACTTC
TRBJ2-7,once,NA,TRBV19,CASSIGLGHKYEQYF,TGTGCCAGTAGTATAGGGCTGGGGCACAAGTACGAGCAGTACTTC
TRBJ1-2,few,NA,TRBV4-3,CASSQEGGERYTF,TGCGCCAGCAGCCAAGAAGGGGGGGAGAGGTACACCTTC
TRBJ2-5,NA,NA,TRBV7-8,CASSLVRGRASIWATQYF,TGTGCCAGCAGCTTAGTAAGGGGTCGTGCTTCAATTTGGGCGACCCAGTACTTC
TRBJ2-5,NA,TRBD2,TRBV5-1,CASSDGGDETQYF,TGCGCCAGCAGCGACGGGGGGGACGAGACCCAGTACTTC
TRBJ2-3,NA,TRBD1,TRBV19,CASSMSQGANTQYF,TGTGCCAGTAGTATGTCGCAGGGGGCTAATACGCAGTATTTT
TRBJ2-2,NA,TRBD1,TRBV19,CASSIGGGQGGELFF,TGTGCCAGTAGTATAGGAGGGGGACAGGGCGGGGAGCTGTTTTTT
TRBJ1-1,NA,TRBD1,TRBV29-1,CSVPGQGANTEAFF,TGCAGCGTACCCGGACAGGGGGCTAACACTGAAGCTTTCTTT
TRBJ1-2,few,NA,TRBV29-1,CSVEDWRDYGYTF,TGCAGCGTTGAAGATTGGCGGGACTATGGCTACACCTTC
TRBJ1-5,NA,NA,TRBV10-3,CAISEDPGQPQHF,TGTGCCATCAGTGAGGACCCCGGGCAGCCCCAGCATTTT
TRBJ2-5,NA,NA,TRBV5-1,CASSLRAGLQETQYF,TGCGCCAGCAGCTTGAGGGCAGGGCTCCAAGAGACCCAGTACTTC
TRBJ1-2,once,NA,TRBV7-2,CASSLAIGRVDGYTF,TGTGCCAGCAGCTTAGCGATAGGGCGGGTGGATGGCTACACCTTC
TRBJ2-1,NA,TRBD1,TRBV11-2,CASSVNPGGNEQFF,TGTGCCAGCAGTGTAAATCCAGGGGGCAATGAGCAGTTCTTC
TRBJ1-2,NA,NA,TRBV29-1,CSVSGGGQGYTF,TGCAGCGTCTCAGGCGGAGGGCAAGGCTACACCTTC
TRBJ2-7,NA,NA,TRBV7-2,CASSLAQGKAHEQYF,TGTGCCAGCAGCTTAGCACAGGGTAAGGCCCACGAGCAGTACTTC
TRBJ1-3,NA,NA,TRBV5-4,CASSLGLGQGGNTIYF,TGTGCCAGCAGCTTGGGACTTGGGCAGGGAGGAAACACCATATATTTT
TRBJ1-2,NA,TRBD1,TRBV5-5,CASSFGQANYGYTF,TGTGCCAGCAGCTTCGGACAGGCTAACTATGGCTACACCTTC
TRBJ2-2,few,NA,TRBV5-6,CASSPLMKRANTGELFF,TGTGCCAGCAGCCCCCTTATGAAGCGGGCGAACACCGGGGAGCTGTTTTTT
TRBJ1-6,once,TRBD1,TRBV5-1,CASSLQGALQAPLHF,TGCGCCAGCAGCTTGCAGGGGGCGCTTCAGGCACCCCTCCACTTT
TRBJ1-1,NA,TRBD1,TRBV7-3,CASRVDRDNTEAFF,TGTGCCAGCAGAGTTGACAGGGATAACACTGAAGCTTTCTTT
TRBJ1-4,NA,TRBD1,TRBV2,CATKDRGATNEKLFF,TGTGCCACCAAGGACAGGGGTGCAACTAATGAAAAACTGTTTTTT
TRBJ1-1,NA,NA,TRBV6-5,CASSSEGDTEAFF,TGTGCCAGCAGTAGTGAAGGGGACACTGAAGCTTTCTTT
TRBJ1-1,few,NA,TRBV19,CASRTHLNTEAFF,TGTGCCAGTAGAACCCACTTGAACACTGAAGCTTTCTTT
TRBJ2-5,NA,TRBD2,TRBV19,CASSTTSGGGETQYF,TGTGCCAGTAGTACCACTAGCGGGGGGGGAGAGACCCAGTACTTC
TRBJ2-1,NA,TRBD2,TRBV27,CASSPSAGGVYNEQFF,TGTGCCAGCAGTCCGTCAGCGGGGGGGGTCTACAATGAGCAGTTCTTC
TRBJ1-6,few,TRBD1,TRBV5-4,CASSPGTGPSPLHF,TGTGCCAGCAGCCCCGGGACAGGGCCTTCACCCCTCCACTTT
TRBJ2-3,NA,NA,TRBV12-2,CASRLERETRDYWSTDTQYF,TGTGCAAGTCGCTTAGAGAGAGAAACCCGGGACTACTGGTCCACAGATACGCAGTATTTT
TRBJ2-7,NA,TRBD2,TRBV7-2,CASSLGPAGGLLEQYF,TGTGCCAGCAGCTTAGGGCCCGCGGGGGGGTTATTGGAGCAGTACTTC
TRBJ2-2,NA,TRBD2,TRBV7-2,CASSASGRLNTGELFF,TGTGCCAGCAGCGCTAGCGGGAGGCTCAACACCGGGGAGCTGTTTTTT
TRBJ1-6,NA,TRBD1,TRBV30,CAWTALGTGESPLHF,TGTGCCTGGACTGCCCTCGGGACAGGGGAATCACCCCTCCACTTT
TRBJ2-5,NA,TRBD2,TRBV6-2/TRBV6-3,CASSYSISSGGQETQYF,TGTGCCAGCAGTTACTCGATTAGTAGCGGGGGGCAAGAGACCCAGTACTTC
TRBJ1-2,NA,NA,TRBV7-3,CASSLSGGLFNLGGYTF,TGTGCCAGCAGCTTAAGTGGAGGACTTTTTAACCTGGGGGGCTACACCTTC
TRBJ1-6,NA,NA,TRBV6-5,CASRELATHSPLHF,TGTGCCAGCAGGGAGTTAGCCACTCATTCACCCCTCCACTTT
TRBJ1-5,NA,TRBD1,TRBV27,CASSLVFDGTGVNQPQHF,TGTGCCAGCAGTCTAGTTTTTGATGGGACAGGGGTGAATCAGCCCCAGCATTTT
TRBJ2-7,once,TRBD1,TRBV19,CASRVTTGVGEQYF,TGTGCCAGTAGGGTTACTACAGGGGTGGGTGAGCAGTACTTC
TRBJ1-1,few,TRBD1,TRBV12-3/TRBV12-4,CASSLLRGIEAFF,TGTGCCAGCAGTTTGCTCAGGGGGATTGAAGCTTTCTTT
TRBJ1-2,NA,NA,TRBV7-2,CASILFPGETNYGYTF,TGTGCCAGCATCCTTTTCCCGGGAGAAACTAACTATGGCTACACCTTC
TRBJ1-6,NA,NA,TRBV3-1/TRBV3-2,CASSQQGIASPLHF,TGTGCCAGCAGCCAACAGGGAATAGCTTCACCCCTCCACTTT
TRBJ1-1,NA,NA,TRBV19,CASSTSSGTEAFF,TGTGCCAGTAGTACCTCCTCGGGAACTGAAGCTTTCTTT
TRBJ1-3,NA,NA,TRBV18,CASSPRPYYSGNTIYF,TGTGCCAGCTCACCACGTCCCTACTACTCTGGAAACACCATATATTTT
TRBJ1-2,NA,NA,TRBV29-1,CSVEKNAGSYGYTF,TGCAGCGTTGAGAAGAACGCAGGTTCCTATGGCTACACCTTC
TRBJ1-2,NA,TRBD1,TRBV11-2,CASSHNRDREPSIYGYTF,TGTGCCAGCAGCCACAACCGGGACAGGGAGCCCTCCATATATGGCTACACCTTC
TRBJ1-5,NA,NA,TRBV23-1,CASSRLKQKNQPQHF,TGCGCCAGCAGTCGATTAAAACAGAAAAATCAGCCCCAGCATTTT
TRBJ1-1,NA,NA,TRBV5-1,CASSLGGGGNTEAFF,TGCGCCAGCAGCCTGGGCGGAGGAGGGAACACTGAAGCTTTCTTT